Presented here are 12 T cell receptor beta chains from one specimen sequenced in a study of blood T cell repertoires in COVID-19. Assay: immunoSEQ multiplex PCR; the TCRdb copy retains only in-frame clones and omits some. The table lists fewer than 45,000 clones, around four fifths of them singletons, with around an eighth in the top ten. The sample comprised peripheral blood. These receptors all stem from a human donor in a cohort sampled during active COVID-19.

J is TRBJ1-1 and V is TRBV19; D is perhaps TRBD1 (6 bases). V lost 1 base and J 7 bases, leaving 13 bases between the germline ends. The CDR3 has 14 residues. Germline-derived CDR1 and CDR2 are LNHDA and SQIVND (reference sequence). The CDR3 bases are TGTGCCAGTAGTATAGCCCCCGGACAGTTTGAAGCTTTCTTT. Translating it yields CASSIAPGQFEAFF.

This clone was detected once. The gene calls are TRBV27 and TRBJ2-3; 7 nucleotides agree with TRBD1. CDR3 length: 15 residues. CDR1 is MNHEY and CDR2 is SMNVEV in the germline V gene (reference sequence). Unmatched junction bases numbered 5, after V lost 2 bases and J lost 3 bases. DNA for the CDR3: TGTGCCAGCAGTTTAGCAGGGGGTCTGACAGATACGCAGTATTTT. It is translated as CASSLAGGLTDTQYF.

The chain joins TRBV7-8 to TRBJ1-4; 7 nucleotides agree with TRBD1. CDR1 SGHVS and CDR2 FQNEAQ come from the germline V gene. The CDR3 extends over 16 amino acids. V dropped 5 bases and J dropped 0; count of bases not matched to a gene: 6. The CDR3 region has the DNA TGTGCCAGCAGCACAGGGCAGGGGGCAACTAATGAAAAACTGTTTTTT. Translated: CASSTGQGATNEKLFF.

This chain uses TRBV11-2 with TRBJ1-2; possible D gene TRBD1, 5 bases. Germline CDR1 and CDR2: SGHAT and FQNNGV. The V end lost 3 bases, the J end lost 13 bases, and 18 bases lay between the germline ends. CDR3 size: 13 residues. The CDR3 here is CASSLDSGAAPTF. The DNA of the CDR3 is TGTGCCAGCAGCTTGGATAGTGGGGCAGCTCCCACCTTC.

The chain is built from TRBV28 and TRBJ2-5; 9 positions agree with TRBD1. Trimming took 4 bases from V and 5 from J; bases not matched to a gene: 11. Germline CDR1 is MDHEN and CDR2 is SYDVKM. The CDR3 extends over 16 amino acids. Here the CDR3 reads CASSYRTGVGGETQYF. DNA for the CDR3: TGTGCCAGCAGTTACAGGACAGGGGTTGGCGGGGAGACCCAGTACTTC.

This clone showed up just a few times. This chain uses TRBV4-2 with TRBJ2-2; D unclear. Germline V gene sequence: CDR1 LGHNA, CDR2 YNFKEQ. This CDR3 is built from 14 residues. Deletions cut 0 bases from V and 6 bases from J, with 8 bases between. The CDR3: CASSQDFSAGELFF. In DNA form, the CDR3 reads TGTGCCAGCAGCCAAGACTTTTCCGCCGGGGAGCTGTTTTTT.

This clone was counted once. CDR3 coding DNA: TGTGCCAGCAGCAAAGGAGCGGGGTACTGGGGCTACACCTTC. Its translation: CASSKGAGYWGYTF. This chain uses TRBV21-1 with TRBJ1-2. TRBV21-1 corresponds to a pseudogene. CDR3 length: 14 amino acids.

The chain uses TRBV11-1 and TRBJ2-2; 8 positions agree with TRBD2. Per germline, CDR1 SGHAT and CDR2 FQDESV (reference sequence). V shed 5 bases and J 5 bases; nucleotides not matched to a gene: 10. The CDR3 runs 16 residues. Here the CDR3 reads CASSPHSGGGTGELFF. The CDR3, as DNA: TGTGCCAGCAGCCCCCACTCGGGCGGGGGGACCGGGGAGCTGTTTTTT.

This chain connects TRBV9 to TRBJ1-2; 8 nucleotides line up with TRBD1. The germline gives CDR1 SGDLS, CDR2 YYNGEE. Unmatched junction bases numbered 10, after V lost 8 bases and J lost 4 bases. The CDR3 is 14 amino acids. CDR3 loop: CASTRQGSAYGYTF. CDR3 DNA sequence: TGTGCCAGTACGCGACAGGGGTCCGCCTATGGCTACACCTTC.

The gene calls are TRBV28 and TRBJ1-5; D unresolved. V lost 5 bases and J lost 4, with 15 bases in between. The CDR3 sequence is 15 residues long. Looked up from germline, CDR1 is MDHEN and CDR2 is SYDVKM. The CDR3, as DNA: TGTGCCAGCAGTCCCCCGCGGGATGGGAATCAGCCCCAGCATTTT. Translated, it gives CASSPPRDGNQPQHF.

The V gene is TRBV6-1, the J gene TRBJ2-7, with D possibly being TRBD1 (5 bases). This CDR3 contains 14 residues. The germline gives CDR1 MNHNS, CDR2 SASEGT. Trimming cost V 3 bases and J 0 bases, with 9 bases left between them. CDR3 protein: CASSEADSSYEQYF. As DNA, the CDR3 is TGTGCCAGCAGTGAGGCCGACAGCTCCTACGAGCAGTACTTC.

The chain has TRBV9 and TRBJ1-5; D unresolved. With 3 bases removed from V and 8 bases from J, the gap between germline ends came to 12 bases. The V gene's germline CDR1 is SGDLS and CDR2 YYNGEE. The CDR3 has 13 amino acids. This chain's CDR3 is CASSANFREPQHF. The DNA for the CDR3 is TGTGCCAGCAGCGCAAACTTTAGAGAGCCCCAGCATTTT.